The clone carrying this T cell receptor beta chain was counted a few times. Germline assignment: CDR1 SGDLS and CDR2 YYNGEE. CDR3 length equals 14 residues. V lost 6 bases, J lost 2 bases, and 15 bases lay in between. Generated by immunoSEQ multiplex PCR, the TCRdb table keeps only in-frame clones and is missing some. The table has some 180,000 clones, around four fifths seen once. This sample is part of a study of blood T cell repertoires in COVID-19. V gene TRBV9 combines with J gene TRBJ2-7; D not certain. The clonotype was recovered from a woman of 80 years or more with COVID-19, enrolled during active disease. Sequencing was performed on peripheral blood. The CDR3 nucleotides are TGTGCCAGCATCGAGCACTTTTCAACCTACGAGCAGTACTTC. This encodes CASIEHFSTYEQYF.